The 14 T cell receptor beta chains given below trace back to one sample, sequenced in a study of control samples from healthy donors and cancer patients. The repertoire was sequenced with immunoSEQ multiplex PCR; TCRdb's copy has only in-frame clones and lacks some. The top ten clones hold about an eighth of a sample with 130,000 or so clones, about 83% of them seen once. Source material: blood. The receptors shown here come from a man aged 25-45 years in good health.

V is TRBV2 and J is TRBJ2-7, with a tentative D call TRBD2 (5 bases). The germline gives CDR1 SNHLY, CDR2 FYNNEI. The length of the CDR3 is 14 residues. V was clipped by 2 bases and J by 6 bases, with 14 bases between them. The CDR3 region has the DNA TGTGCCAGCAGTGAATGGCCGCAAGCGGCCGAGCAGTACGTC. Translated, it gives CASSEWPQAAEQYV.

This chain joins TRBV5-1 and TRBJ1-1; TRBD1 matches at 9 bases. This CDR3 contains 15 residues. Germline CDR1 is SGHRS and CDR2 is YFSETQ. Trimming at V came to 4 bases and at J to 4 bases, leaving 8 bases not matched to a gene. CDR3 sequence reads: CASSPGGTGITEAFF. The DNA of the CDR3 is TGCGCCAGCAGCCCGGGCGGGACAGGGATCACTGAAGCTTTCTTT.

This clone has just one count. The V call is TRBV6-1, the J call TRBJ2-5, with 9 bases fitting TRBD2. This CDR3 contains 15 residues. From germline, CDR1 is MNHNS and CDR2 SASEGT. J gave up 4 bases and V 3 bases, and 6 bases lay outside the gene matches. The DNA for the CDR3 is TGTGCCAGCAGTGACGCCCTTAGCGGGGGAGAGACCCAGTACTTC. This codes for CASSDALSGGETQYF.

The chain combines TRBV6-2 or TRBV6-3 with TRBJ2-3; TRBD2 matches 12 bases. The CDR3 sequence is 17 residues long. Germline CDR1 and CDR2: MNHEY and SVGEGT. Trimming removed 4 bases from V and 5 bases from J; junction bases left unmatched: 10. CDR3 sequence reads: CASSSGLAGGGKDTQYF. In DNA, the CDR3 is TGTGCCAGCAGTTCGGGACTAGCGGGCGGGGGTAAAGATACGCAGTATTTT.

In its sample, this clone was seen once. This chain connects TRBV3-1 (or the pseudogene TRBV3-2) to TRBJ2-2; 12 nucleotides align to TRBD1. CDR3 length: 14 residues. J gave up 4 bases and V 8 bases, and 2 bases lay outside the gene matches. Germline V CDR1 and CDR2: LGHDT, YNNKEL (reference sequence). The DNA of the CDR3 is TGTGCCAGCGCGGGACAGGGGGCCACCGGGGAGCTGTTTTTT. As protein: CASAGQGATGELFF.

This sequence joins TRBV2 and TRBJ2-2; 10 nucleotides match TRBD1. The germline gives CDR1 SNHLY, CDR2 FYNNEI. This CDR3 comprises 13 residues. Trimming removed 9 bases from V and 6 bases from J; junction bases left unmatched: 4. The CDR3 sequence is CASQTGGSGELFF. Written as DNA, the CDR3 is TGTGCCAGTCAGACAGGGGGCTCCGGGGAGCTGTTTTTT.

V is TRBV4-1 and J is TRBJ1-1, with no clear D. Looked up from germline, CDR1 is MGHRA and CDR2 is YSYEKL. CDR3 length: 13 residues. Trimming pared 1 base from V and 1 base from J, leaving 4 bases between. The CDR3 DNA sequence: TGCGCCAGCAGCCAAGGGGGGAACACTGAAGCTTTCTTT. Protein sequence: CASSQGGNTEAFF.

J is TRBJ2-5 and V is TRBV10-3; D is perhaps TRBD1 (6 bases). Germline CDR1 reads ENHRY; CDR2 reads SYGVKD. This CDR3 is built from 13 residues. The V and J ends lost 0 bases and 13 bases respectively, with 15 bases between them. The CDR3 sequence: CAISESSQGTWYF. In nucleotides, the CDR3 is TGTGCCATCAGTGAGTCGAGTCAGGGGACCTGGTACTTC.

The chain uses TRBV5-6 and TRBJ1-2; TRBD1 agrees at 7 bases. Germline V lookup: CDR1 SGHDT, CDR2 YYEEEE. The CDR3 totals 12 residues. V trimming: 6 bases; J trimming: 8 bases; junction bases outside the gene matches: 7. Written as DNA, the CDR3 is TGTGCCAGCACCTATAACAGGGGCGGCTACACCTTC. Its translation: CASTYNRGGYTF.

The table lists this clone with a count of one. This chain links TRBV6-5 with TRBJ2-1; D perhaps matches TRBD1 (6 bases). Germline assignment: CDR1 MNHEY and CDR2 SVGAGI. This CDR3 has 13 residues. The V gene lost 8 bases and the J gene lost 6 bases, with 14 bases spanning the gap. The CDR3 sequence: CASRWGRVNEQFF. The CDR3 nucleotides read TGTGCCAGCCGGTGGGGGCGGGTCAATGAGCAGTTCTTC.

V is TRBV28 and J is TRBJ1-1, with D hard to call. CDR3 length: 15 residues. V shed 11 bases and J shed 7 bases, with 26 bases lying between them. The germline CDR1 and CDR2 sequences are MDHEN and SYDVKM. CDR3 sequence: CASAMGLLPYGEAFF. The CDR3 coding sequence is TGTGCCTCCGCGATGGGTTTGCTCCCCTACGGTGAAGCTTTCTTT.

The V gene is TRBV7-2, the J gene TRBJ2-1, with D possibly TRBD1 on 7 matching bases. Looked up from germline, CDR1 is SGHTA and CDR2 is FQGNSA. The CDR3 totals 15 residues. The ends were cut back, 5 bases at V and 2 bases at J, with 13 bases in the middle. CDR3 sequence (DNA): TGTGCCAGCAGCGTCACAGGGGAGGCCTACAATGAGCAGTTCTTC. This codes for CASSVTGEAYNEQFF.

The chain employs TRBV24-1 and TRBJ2-3; no clear D gene. V lost 1 base, J lost 0 bases, and 4 bases lay in between. Germline CDR1 is KGHDR and CDR2 is SFDVKD. There are 14 residues in the CDR3. The CDR3 nucleotides are TGTGCCACCAGTGATTTATCAAGCACAGATACGCAGTATTTT. Protein sequence: CATSDLSSTDTQYF.

The chain joins TRBV28 to TRBJ1-5; D is perhaps TRBD1 (6 bases). This CDR3 contains 15 residues. Per the germline V gene, CDR1 is MDHEN and CDR2 is SYDVKM. Trimming took off 1 base at V and 4 bases at J, with 11 bases between the two ends. The CDR3 sequence is CASSLSGGENQPQHF. CDR3 DNA: TGTGCCAGCAGTTTATCGGGGGGCGAGAATCAGCCCCAGCATTTT.